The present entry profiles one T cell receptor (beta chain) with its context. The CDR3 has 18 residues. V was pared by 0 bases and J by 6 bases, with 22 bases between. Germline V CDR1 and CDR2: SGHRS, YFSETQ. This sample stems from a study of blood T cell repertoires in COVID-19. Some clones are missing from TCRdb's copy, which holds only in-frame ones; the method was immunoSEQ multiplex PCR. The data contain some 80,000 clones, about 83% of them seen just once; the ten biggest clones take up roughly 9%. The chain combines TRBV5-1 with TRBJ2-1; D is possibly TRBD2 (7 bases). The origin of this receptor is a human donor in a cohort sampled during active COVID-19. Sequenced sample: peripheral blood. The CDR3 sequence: CASSLEVGGGRPFNEQFF. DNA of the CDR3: TGCGCCAGCAGCTTGGAAGTGGGGGGCGGGAGACCCTTCAATGAGCAGTTCTTC.